This passage covers 10 T cell receptor beta chains from one sample sequenced in a study of T cell changes during pregnancy in multiple sclerosis (dated by TCRdb to about 2019). Libraries were built with the immunoSEQ multiplex PCR assay. TCRdb re-hosts the immuneACCESS table, in-frame sequences only. Its copies lack some clones; in the studies checked, an unresolved V gene accounts for under half of them, and the cause for the rest is not known. This sample holds fewer than 50,000 clones; roughly 92% were observed only once. Jointly, the top ten make up approximately 5% of the sample. The material was CD8+ T cells from peripheral blood mononuclear cells, obtained before pregnancy. The receptors stem from a female donor with multiple sclerosis, enrolled in a pregnancy study.

The chain joins TRBV5-4 to TRBJ2-3; 11 nucleotides agree with TRBD1. The CDR3 has 19 amino acids. Germline CDR1 SGHNT, CDR2 YYREEE (reference sequence). V lost 2 bases to trimming and J lost 0 bases; unmatched junction nucleotides: 11. For the CDR3, the DNA is TGTGCCAGCAGCTTCGGACAGGGGGCGACGATTCTTAGCACAGATACGCAGTATTTT. It translates to CASSFGQGATILSTDTQYF.

This clone was picked up one time. This chain joins TRBV18 and TRBJ1-4; no firm D call. V was trimmed by 3 bases and J by 6 bases, leaving 14 bases between them. The CDR3 contains 15 residues. Germline lookup yields CDR1 KGHSH and CDR2 LQKENI. CDR3 coding DNA: TGTGCCAGCTCACCCGCAGGTTGGGAGGATGAAAAACTGTTTTTT. Translation gives CASSPAGWEDEKLFF.

CDR3 DNA sequence: TGTGCCAGCGACTCCCCGGGGACTGAAGCTTTCTTT. The encoded protein is CASDSPGTEAFF. The V call is TRBV7-9, the J call TRBJ1-1; no clear D. The germline gives CDR1 SEHNR, CDR2 FQNEAQ (reference sequence). The CDR3 is 12 residues long. V dropped 8 bases and J dropped 5 bases, with 12 bases sitting between them.

The genes are TRBV6-5 and TRBJ1-1; D unclear. The CDR3 totals 15 residues. Germline V gene sequence: CDR1 MNHEY, CDR2 SVGAGI. Trimming took off 0 bases at V and 1 base at J, with 9 bases between the two ends. The CDR3 nucleotides read TGTGCCAGCAGTTACTCGAAAGCGGAGAACACTGAAGCTTTCTTT. Residues: CASSYSKAENTEAFF.

As concerns this clone: The same CDR3 is also encoded by other DNA sequences in this sample. V gene TRBV5-1 combines with J gene TRBJ2-7; the D is unclear. Germline lookup yields CDR1 SGHRS and CDR2 YFSETQ. The V and J ends lost 0 bases and 1 base respectively, with 5 bases between them. The CDR3 has 13 residues. CDR3 amino acids: CASSLARSYEQYF. The CDR3 region has the DNA TGCGCCAGCAGCTTGGCCAGATCCTACGAGCAGTACTTC.

V and J are TRBV6-1 and TRBJ2-1; D possibly corresponds to TRBD2 (5 bases). Trimming took 6 bases from V and 7 from J, leaving 13 bases between them. Per the germline V gene, CDR1 is MNHNS and CDR2 is SASEGT. The CDR3 covers 13 residues. CDR3 in amino acids: CASSDGVGNEQFF. CDR3 sequence (DNA): TGTGCCAGCAGCGACGGGGTAGGGAATGAGCAGTTCTTC.

The chain links TRBV27 to TRBJ2-5, with 7 positions matching TRBD2. Per the germline V gene, CDR1 is MNHEY and CDR2 is SMNVEV (reference sequence). With 5 bases clipped from V and 2 bases from J, the junction kept 5 bases outside the gene matches. The CDR3 totals 14 residues. This CDR3 reads CASSRTSTQETQYF. CDR3 nucleotide sequence: TGTGCCAGCAGTCGGACTAGTACTCAAGAGACCCAGTACTTC.

The rearrangement joins TRBV19 to TRBJ2-1, with no clear D. There are 11 residues in the CDR3. Germline CDR1 LNHDA, CDR2 SQIVND (reference sequence). V was shortened by 3 bases and J by 6 bases, with 3 bases between the two germline ends. The CDR3 reads CASSMSNEQFF. CDR3 in DNA: TGTGCCAGTAGTATGAGCAATGAGCAGTTCTTC.

Within the sample, this clone is medium-sized. The V gene is TRBV4-1, the J gene TRBJ2-1; TRBD2 agrees at 13 bases. CDR1 and CDR2 (germline): MGHRA, YSYEKL. V trimming: 1 base; J trimming: 12 bases; junction bases outside the gene matches: 9. The CDR3 extends over 16 amino acids. CDR3 bases: TGCGCCAGCAGCCAAGTCTGGCTACTAGCGGGAGGGGGGCAGTTCTTC. Translated, it gives CASSQVWLLAGGGQFF.

This chain links TRBV6-5 with TRBJ2-7; 8 bases match TRBD1. The germline V gene encodes CDR1 MNHEY and CDR2 SVGAGI. The ends lost 6 bases at V and 3 bases at J; junction bases unmatched: 7. The CDR3 contains 14 residues. As DNA, the CDR3 is TGTGCCAGCAGCCAGGGACAGGCGTACTACGAGCAGTACTTC. This translates into CASSQGQAYYEQYF.